Sequencing of this T cell receptor (beta chain) was carried out in a study of blood T cell repertoires in COVID-19. Overall study: Both acute and convalescent COVID-19 samples were obtained from the United States, Italy and Spain.

The trim removed 5 bases at V and 0 bases at J, leaving 8 bases unmatched. Germline lookup yields CDR1 LNHDA and CDR2 SQIVND (reference sequence). This CDR3 comprises 16 residues. As processed by the authors: Counts of nucleated cells, estimated from reference gene primer amplification, were obtained. This table comes from immunoSEQ multiplex PCR, and its TCRdb copy is limited to in-frame clones, with some not included. V and J calls plus clone size are reproduced from that table; the DNA served to infer D and trimming. Of approximately 170,000 clones listed, around nine tenths are singletons. The receptor was derived from a young man with acute or convalescent COVID-19. V is TRBV19 and J is TRBJ1-2, with 8 bases aligning to TRBD1. What was sequenced was peripheral blood. The chain's CDR3 is CASSGTGALANYGYTF. Written as DNA, the CDR3 is TGTGCCAGTAGTGGGACAGGCGCCTTAGCTAACTATGGCTACACCTTC.